Listed below are T cell receptor beta chains from one sample, sequenced in a study of siplizumab effects on memory and regulatory T cells. Sequencing used immunoSEQ multiplex PCR; TCRdb keeps in-frame clones, though not all of them. The profile shows 70,000 to 90,000 clones, 93% of them singletons. The sequencing sample was made of CD8+ T cells sorted from blood. The receptors originated from a human donor in good health. Each CDR3 is given with its conserved first and last residue. D genes are given only for firm matches. Clone size, where shown, is once, few, many, or a class for clones that have expanded.

few	TRBV2	TRBJ2-2	.	TGTGCCAGCAGCGAGACGAACACCGGGGAGCTGTTTTTT	CASSETNTGELFF
once	TRBV29-1	TRBJ1-1	.	TGCAGCGTCAGCTCCAGGGGAGAAACTGAAGCTTTCTTT	CSVSSRGETEAFF
.	TRBV4-1	TRBJ1-2	.	TGCGCCAGCAGCCAAGGACAGGTTTACTACACCTTC	CASSQGQVYYTF
.	TRBV29-1	TRBJ1-3	.	TGCAGCGTTGAAGGGGAGGGCGCTGGAAACACCATATATTTT	CSVEGEGAGNTIYF
.	TRBV5-4	TRBJ2-3	.	TGTGCCAGCAGCTTTACAGGGGCGGGAACAGATACGCAGTATTTT	CASSFTGAGTDTQYF
.	TRBV10-3	TRBJ1-5	.	TGTGCCATCAGTGAGTGGAATCAGCCCCAGCATTTT	CAISEWNQPQHF
.	TRBV29-1	TRBJ2-7	.	TGCAGCACCATTGGTGGGGTAACCTACGAGCAGTACTTC	CSTIGGVTYEQYF
.	TRBV11-2	TRBJ2-3	.	TGTGCCAGCAGCTATCCTACAGATACGCAGTATTTT	CASSYPTDTQYF
.	TRBV9	TRBJ1-2	.	TGTGCCAGCAGCGCCTGGGACGGACCTAACTATGGCTACACCTTC	CASSAWDGPNYGYTF
.	TRBV6-5	TRBJ1-2	.	TGTGCCAGCAGTTACTCGGGAAAATATGGCTACACCTTC	CASSYSGKYGYTF
.	TRBV27	TRBJ1-4	.	TGTGCCAGCAGTTTAAGGGCAAGGGCAGGGGAAAAACTGTTTTTT	CASSLRARAGEKLFF
.	TRBV5-4	TRBJ2-3	TRBD2	TGTGCCAGCAGCTCGGCGGGGGATGGGGATACGCAGTATTTT	CASSSAGDGDTQYF
.	TRBV12-5	TRBJ2-3	TRBD2	TGTGCTAGTGGTCCCGGACTAGCGGGGGCCGGGGATACGCAGTATTTT	CASGPGLAGAGDTQYF
.	TRBV4-2	TRBJ2-7	.	TGTGCCAGCAGCCAAGATGGGCAGGGCTACGAGCAGTACTTC	CASSQDGQGYEQYF
.	TRBV2	TRBJ1-2	TRBD1	TGTGCCAGCAGTGAAGGGGAGGGGGCCTCCTATGGCTACACCTTC	CASSEGEGASYGYTF
.	TRBV2	TRBJ1-1	.	TGTGCCAAACGAACAGGGTTCCCGAACACTGAAGCTTTCTTT	CAKRTGFPNTEAFF
.	TRBV23-1	TRBJ2-6	.	TGCGCCAGCAGTCTCCACCCCCGGAGATCTGGGGCCAACGTCCTGACTTTC	CASSLHPRRSGANVLTF
.	TRBV10-3	TRBJ1-2	TRBD1	TGTGCCATCAGTGAAGTAGGGACAGAGGTCTATGGCTACACCTTC	CAISEVGTEVYGYTF
.	TRBV6-5	TRBJ2-1	TRBD2	TGTGCCAGCAGTTACTCGACTAGCGTAGGGTACAATGAGCAGTTCTTC	CASSYSTSVGYNEQFF
.	TRBV7-9	TRBJ1-5	TRBD1	TGTGCCAGCAGCCCGGTGACAGGGGACGTCAATCAGCCCCAGCATTTT	CASSPVTGDVNQPQHF
.	TRBV29-1	TRBJ2-2	TRBD2	TGCAGCGTTGAAGGACTAGCGGAGAACACCGGGGAGCTGTTTTTT	CSVEGLAENTGELFF
.	TRBV19	TRBJ1-2	.	TGTGCCAGTACCGGGCAGGGCTATGGCTACACCTTC	CASTGQGYGYTF
.	TRBV6-4	TRBJ1-1	TRBD1	TGTGCCAGCAGTGGGGACAGCATGAACACTGAAGCTTTCTTT	CASSGDSMNTEAFF
.	TRBV5-5	TRBJ1-6	.	TGTGCCAGCAGCGCCCTAGAGAATGGCGGGTATAATTCACCCCTCCACTTT	CASSALENGGYNSPLHF
once	TRBV12-5	TRBJ2-7	TRBD2	TGTGCTAGTGGCCATAGCGGGGGGGCCTTCGGCGAGCAGTACTTC	CASGHSGGAFGEQYF
.	TRBV13	TRBJ2-2	.	TGTGCCAGCAGCTCAGGGGACCACCACACCGGGGAGCTGTTTTTT	CASSSGDHHTGELFF
.	TRBV6-5	TRBJ1-6	.	TGTGCCAGCAGTTACGAGGGCCACTCACCCCTCCACTTT	CASSYEGHSPLHF
.	TRBV6-1	TRBJ2-5	.	TGTGCCAGCAAAGTCCCCAGGGATGAGACCCAGTACTTC	CASKVPRDETQYF
.	TRBV7-8	TRBJ1-4	.	TGTGCCAGCAGTTTTGGGGGGTCCAATGAAAAACTGTTTTTT	CASSFGGSNEKLFF
.	TRBV4-3	TRBJ1-2	.	TGCGCCAGCAGCCCCCAGGGGTCTAACTATGGCTACACCTTC	CASSPQGSNYGYTF
.	TRBV10-2	TRBJ2-3	.	TGCGCCAGCAGTGATAGCGGAATGGTGGATACGCAGTATTTT	CASSDSGMVDTQYF
.	TRBV21-1	TRBJ1-1	.	TGTGCCAGCAGCCCCCACAGGGGGTTCATGAACACTGAAGCTTTCTTT	CASSPHRGFMNTEAFF
.	TRBV9	TRBJ2-7	TRBD2	TGTGCCAGCAGCGGTGATGGGGGGGACGAGCAGTACTTC	CASSGDGGDEQYF
few	TRBV2	TRBJ2-1	.	TGTGCCAGCAGTTTGGACAGCTCCTACAATGAGCAGTTCTTC	CASSLDSSYNEQFF
.	TRBV19	TRBJ2-7	.	TGTGCCAGTAGTTGGGACACTCGGTCCTACGAGCAGTACTTC	CASSWDTRSYEQYF
.	TRBV7-3	TRBJ1-2	.	TGTGCCAGCAGCCCGGACGGCTCTTATGGCTACACCTTC	CASSPDGSYGYTF
once	TRBV20-1	TRBJ2-1	.	TGCAGTGCTCAAACTAGTTTTGAGCAGTTCTTC	CSAQTSFEQFF
.	TRBV9	TRBJ2-3	TRBD2	TGTGCCAGCAGCGTTTTAGCGGGCGGGACAGATACGCAGTATTTT	CASSVLAGGTDTQYF
.	TRBV9	TRBJ2-7	TRBD2	TGTGCCAGCAGCCCAGAGCGGGGGGGCTCCTACGAGCAGTACTTC	CASSPERGGSYEQYF
.	TRBV5-1	TRBJ2-7	TRBD2	TGCGCCAGCAGCTTGGATCTAGCGGGGGCCTACGAGCAGTACTTC	CASSLDLAGAYEQYF